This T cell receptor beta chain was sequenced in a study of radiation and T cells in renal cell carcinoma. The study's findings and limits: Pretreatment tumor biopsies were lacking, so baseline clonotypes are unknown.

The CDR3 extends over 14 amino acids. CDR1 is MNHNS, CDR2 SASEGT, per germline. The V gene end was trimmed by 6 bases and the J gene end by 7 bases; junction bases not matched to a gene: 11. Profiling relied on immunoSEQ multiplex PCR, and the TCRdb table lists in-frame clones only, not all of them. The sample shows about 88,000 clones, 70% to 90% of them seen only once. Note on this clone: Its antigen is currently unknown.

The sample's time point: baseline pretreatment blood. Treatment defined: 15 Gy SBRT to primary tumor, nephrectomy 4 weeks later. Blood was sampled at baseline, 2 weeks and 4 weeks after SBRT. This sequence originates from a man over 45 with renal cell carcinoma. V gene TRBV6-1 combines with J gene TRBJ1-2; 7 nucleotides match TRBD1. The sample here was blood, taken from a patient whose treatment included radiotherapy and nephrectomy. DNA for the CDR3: TGTGCCAGCAGCGGGTTCGGACAGGTGGTTGGCTACACCTTC. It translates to CASSGFGQVVGYTF.